The entry below describes one T cell receptor (beta chain). Its specificity is not known. This CDR3 is 18 amino acids long. Germline V CDR1 and CDR2: SNHLY, FYNNEI. Trimming removed 4 bases from V and 5 bases from J; junction bases left unmatched: 14. The sample comes from a study of CD8 T cells in Susac syndrome. Broader study findings: The number of individuals included in the study's TCR sequencing and HLA analysis was acknowledged as relatively small.

Negative isolation yielded CD8+ and CD4+ T cells; FACS enriched TEMRA cells. RNA was extracted with the RNeasy kit, and a quantity of roughly 0.45 to 1 ug was reverse transcribed using random hexamers. Via MiXCR, TCRdb re-called the immunoSEQ multiplex PCR reads, giving one row per CDR3 protein. The sample holds about 400,000 distinct CDR3 sequences; approximately 85% are singletons and the top ten take approximately 0.11%. Source material: CD8+ T cells from PBMCs. The receptor was derived from a human donor with multiple sclerosis. The chain employs TRBV2 and TRBJ2-1, with 10 positions matching TRBD2. The CDR3, as DNA: TGTGCCAGCAGTGTCGAATCCCACACTAGCGGGGTTAACAATGAGCAGTTCTTC. Protein product: CASSVESHTSGVNNEQFF.